Each of the 30 T cell receptor beta chains below was sequenced from the same sample in a study of T cell repertoires in aging, cancer and after chemotherapy. The template was genomic DNA from peripheral blood, not RNA. TRB rearrangements spanning V, D and J were amplified using mixed TRB-A/B primers. MiXCR, run by TCRdb on the multiplex PCR reads, gives a single entry per CDR3 protein. The sample records roughly 12,000 distinct CDR3 sequences, 25% to 35% being singletons. The sequencing input was blood. The receptors shown here come from a human donor with a blood cancer.

The V call is TRBV7-9, the J call TRBJ2-1; the D is unclear. The length of the CDR3 is 12 residues. Germline V lookup: CDR1 SEHNR, CDR2 FQNEAQ (reference sequence). The CDR3 loop is CYSKGLYNEQFF. CDR3 sequence (DNA): TGTTACAGCAAAGGGTTGTACAATGAGCAGTTCTTC.

Comment on this clonotype: One base away lies a much larger clone, so this may be a sequencing read error. V gene TRBV11-1 combines with J gene TRBJ1-5; unclear D gene. This CDR3 spans 11 amino acids. The germline CDR1 and CDR2 sequences are SGHAT and FQDESV (reference sequence). The germline V and J ends were trimmed by 4 bases and 14 bases, with 12 bases remaining between them. The CDR3 nucleotides read TGTGCCAGCAGCTGTCGGGATCACAAGCATTTT. Its translation is CASSCRDHKHF.

Many counts were recorded for this clonotype. V gene TRBV19 combines with J gene TRBJ2-2; the D gene is possibly TRBD1 (5 bases). V was clipped by 1 base and J by 3 bases, with 9 bases between them. Per the germline V gene, CDR1 is LNHDA and CDR2 is SQIVND (reference sequence). This CDR3 comprises 15 residues. This chain's CDR3 is CASSIVKGDTGELFF. The CDR3 DNA sequence: TGTGCCAGTAGTATAGTAAAAGGGGACACCGGGGAGCTGTTTTTT.

V is TRBV10-2 and J is TRBJ1-4; 7 bases line up with TRBD1. With 8 bases clipped from V and 4 bases from J, the junction kept 4 bases outside the gene matches. The CDR3 spans 13 residues. Per the germline V gene, CDR1 is WSHSY and CDR2 is SAAADI. The CDR3 loop reads CASCRDSNEKLFF. The CDR3 DNA is TGCGCCAGCTGCCGGGACAGTAATGAAAAACTGTTTTTT.

At least ten counts were recorded for this clonotype. The chain carries TRBV30 and TRBJ1-5; 7 bases map to TRBD1. Per germline, CDR1 GTSNPN and CDR2 SVGIG (reference sequence). V shed 3 bases and J 1 base; nucleotides not matched to a gene: 6. This CDR3 is 15 amino acids long. The CDR3 coding sequence is TGTGCCTGGAGCGCCGGGGGACAGAGCAATCAGCCCCAGCATTTT. It specifies CAWSAGGQSNQPQHF.

There are a few counts of this clonotype. V and J are TRBV6-5 and TRBJ1-1; tentatively, D is TRBD1 (5 bases). Trimming left V 6 bases short and J 3 bases short, with 14 bases between. This CDR3 contains 14 residues. Germline V lookup: CDR1 MNHEY, CDR2 SVGAGI. In DNA, the CDR3 is TGTGCCAGCAGGTCGTGGGGCTTCGACACTGAAGCTTTCTTT. Amino acid sequence: CASRSWGFDTEAFF.

As to this clonotype: This may arise from a read error, as a much more abundant clone is one base away. This CDR3 is missing its conserved last phenylalanine or tryptophan, likely due to a read error. The V gene is TRBV27, the J gene TRBJ2-7; D ambiguous. Between the trimmed V and J ends, which lost 4 bases and 2 bases, there was a span of 0 bases. Per germline, CDR1 MNHEY and CDR2 SMNVEV (reference sequence). The CDR3 totals 10 residues. CDR3 DNA sequence: TGTGCCAGCAGTTCCTACGAGCAGTACTTA. It encodes CASSSYEQYL.

V gene TRBV10-1 combines with J gene TRBJ2-2; D call uncertain. CDR1 is WNHNN, CDR2 SYGVQD, per germline (reference sequence). Between the trimmed V and J ends, which lost 5 bases and 0 bases, there was a span of 7 bases. The CDR3 extends over 14 amino acids. DNA for the CDR3: TGCGCCAGCAGTCCGACGACGAACACCGGGGAGCTGTTTTTT. This gives the protein CASSPTTNTGELFF.

This clonotype was observed a handful of times. The chain links TRBV6-1 to TRBJ1-4, with a weak D call TRBD1 (6 bases). The germline V gene has CDR1 MNHNS and CDR2 SASEGT. Between the trimmed V and J ends, which lost 1 base and 4 bases, there was a span of 10 bases. The CDR3 is 15 amino acids. The DNA of the CDR3 is TGTGCCAGCAGTGAAGGACAGGCCGTTAATGAAAAACTGTTTTTT. As protein: CASSEGQAVNEKLFF.

There are a few counts of this clonotype. The CDR3 is CASSLLGTAVSYEQYF. CDR3 coding DNA: TGTGCCAGCAGTTTACTAGGGACAGCAGTTTCCTACGAGCAGTACTTC. V and J are TRBV6-1 and TRBJ2-7, with 7 bases identical to TRBD1. The CDR3 contains 16 residues. Trimming cost V 5 bases and J 1 base; bases outside gene matches: 11. Germline V gene sequence: CDR1 MNHNS, CDR2 SASEGT.

The J gene is TRBJ2-7, the V gene TRBV10-3; D unresolved. The germline V and J ends were trimmed by 4 bases and 1 base, with 5 bases remaining between them. The V gene's germline CDR1 is ENHRY and CDR2 SYGVKD. There are 12 residues in the CDR3. The CDR3 bases are TGTGCCATCAGTGTGGCATCCTACGAGCAGTACTTC. It specifies CAISVASYEQYF.

As regards this clonotype: This may be a read error, as it is one base from a much larger clone. This chain connects TRBV7-6 to TRBJ2-2; D is unclear. The CDR3 has 13 residues. Looked up from germline, CDR1 is SGHVS and CDR2 is FNYEAQ. Deletions cut 8 bases from V and 7 bases from J, with 14 bases between. CDR3 bases: TGTGCCAGCGCGTACCTACAAGGCGGGGAGCTGTTTTTT. Its translation: CASAYLQGGELFF.

The chain employs TRBV20-1 and TRBJ2-2, with D unclear. The CDR3 sequence is 11 residues long. Germline-derived CDR1 and CDR2 are DFQATT and SNEGSKA (reference sequence). The V end was cut by 1 base, the J end by 8 bases, with 5 bases between. The CDR3 here is CSARGGGELFF. As DNA, the CDR3 is TGCAGTGCTAGAGGTGGGGGGGAGCTGTTTTTT.

V is TRBV5-1 and J is TRBJ2-2; no reliable D call. Trimming cost V 2 bases and J 7 bases, with 15 bases left between them. This CDR3 is built from 15 residues. Germline assignment: CDR1 SGHRS and CDR2 YFSETQ. CDR3 in DNA: TGCGCCAGCAGCTTAGGCTCTACCACCGACGGGGAGCTGTTTTTT. This codes for CASSLGSTTDGELFF. Complete variable domain (other parts from reference TRBV5-1 and TRBJ2-2): KAGVTQTPRYLIKTRGQQVTLSCSPISGHRSVSWYQQTPGQGLQFLFEYFSETQRNKGNFPGRFSGRQFSNSRSEMNVSTLELGDSALYLCASSLGSTTDGELFFGEGSRLTVL.

In this sample, this clonotype is medium-sized. One junction end disagrees with the germline gene, perhaps due to a read error. This chain uses TRBV30 with TRBJ2-2; 7 nucleotides line up with TRBD1. Germline CDR1 reads GTSNPN; CDR2 reads SVGIG (reference sequence). CDR3 length: 12 residues. The chain's CDR3 is CIGDRIAGELFF. Here the CDR3 DNA reads TGCATCGGGGACAGAATAGCCGGGGAGCTGTTTTTT.

The chain uses TRBV5-4 and TRBJ1-1; D gene uncertain. The CDR3 extends over 15 amino acids. Germline V lookup: CDR1 SGHNT, CDR2 YYREEE (reference sequence). V gave up 2 bases and J gave up 5 bases, with 16 bases separating them. The CDR3 sequence is CASSFPGSLWTEAFF. The CDR3 DNA reads as TGTGCCAGCAGCTTTCCCGGCTCGCTATGGACTGAAGCTTTCTTT.

CDR3 DNA: TGTGCCACCAGTGATACTCCGGGACGGAGACTGTACCAAGAGACCCAGTACTTC. This codes for CATSDTPGRRLYQETQYF. The chain combines TRBV24-1 with TRBJ2-5, with D possibly being TRBD1 or TRBD2 (5 bases each). V gave up 3 bases and J gave up 0 bases, with 19 bases separating them. This CDR3 contains 18 residues. From germline, CDR1 is KGHDR and CDR2 SFDVKD.

This clonotype is termed medium-sized. This chain uses TRBV6-1 with TRBJ2-5; TRBD1 aligns across 8 bases. Germline V lookup: CDR1 MNHNS, CDR2 SASEGT. The CDR3 is made up of 15 amino acids. V was clipped by 6 bases and J by 5 bases; unmatched bases: 11. CDR3: CASSDSPGGWETQYF. CDR3 sequence (DNA): TGTGCCAGCAGCGATAGCCCAGGGGGCTGGGAGACCCAGTACTTC.

The chain uses TRBV4-3 and TRBJ2-1; tentative D call: TRBD2 (5 bases). The V gene lost 4 bases and the J gene lost 2 bases, with 12 bases spanning the gap. Germline CDR1 LGHNA, CDR2 YSLEER. This CDR3 spans 15 amino acids. CDR3 amino acids: CASSLDTGTYNEQFF. In DNA, the CDR3 is TGCGCCAGCAGCCTAGACACGGGAACCTACAATGAGCAGTTCTTC.

This clonotype is classed as medium-sized. The chain couples TRBV30 to TRBJ2-2; possibly TRBD1 for D (5 bases). V lost 1 base, J lost 6 bases, and 18 bases lay in between. Germline values: CDR1 GTSNPN, CDR2 SVGIG (reference sequence). The CDR3 extends over 16 amino acids. The CDR3 reads CAWSDEQGVISGELFF. The DNA for the CDR3 is TGTGCCTGGAGTGACGAGCAGGGTGTCATTTCCGGGGAGCTGTTTTTT.

This clonotype was found a few times. The V and J genes are TRBV5-1 and TRBJ2-5, with 10 nucleotides matching TRBD2. The CDR3 is made up of 17 amino acids. The germline V gene encodes CDR1 SGHRS and CDR2 YFSETQ. Germline trimming cut 4 bases from V and 0 bases from J; bases unmatched to any gene: 9. CDR3 protein: CASSQTSGPTNQETQYF. The CDR3 coding sequence is TGCGCCAGCAGCCAGACTAGCGGGCCCACAAACCAAGAGACCCAGTACTTC.

Sample share makes this clonotype medium-sized (0.01 to 0.1%). The chain joins TRBV19 to TRBJ1-1; 8 bases are a match to TRBD1. Germline values: CDR1 LNHDA, CDR2 SQIVND (reference sequence). This CDR3 comprises 14 residues. Trimming at V came to 4 bases and at J to 4 bases, leaving 5 bases not matched to a gene. The CDR3 protein is CASSTGQGVTEAFF. The CDR3 DNA reads as TGTGCCAGTAGTACCGGACAGGGCGTCACTGAAGCTTTCTTT.

This clonotype is medium-sized in the sample. The gene calls are TRBV6-2 or TRBV6-3 and TRBJ1-2; D unresolved. Germline-derived CDR1 and CDR2 are MNHEY and SVGEGT. Trimming cost V 0 bases and J 2 bases, with 10 bases left between them. This CDR3 is 15 amino acids long. The CDR3 bases are TGTGCCAGCAGTTACTCGAGGTCGGGGAACTATGGCTACACCTTC. Protein: CASSYSRSGNYGYTF.

There are a few counts of this clonotype. This rearrangement joins TRBV5-4 to TRBJ2-3, with D maybe TRBD2 (5 bases). This CDR3 is 14 amino acids long. Germline loops: CDR1 SGHNT, CDR2 YYREEE (reference sequence). V was clipped by 3 bases and J by 6 bases, with 14 bases between them. The CDR3 DNA reads as TGTGCCAGCAGCTCCATCCGAGGGCGGGATACGCAGTATTTT. It specifies CASSSIRGRDTQYF.

The chain uses TRBV27 and TRBJ2-3; possibly TRBD2 for D (6 bases). Looked up from germline, CDR1 is MNHEY and CDR2 is SMNVEV (reference sequence). Trimming pared 6 bases from V and 1 base from J, leaving 14 bases between. The CDR3 extends over 15 amino acids. The CDR3 coding sequence is TGTGCCAGCAGACCTTCGGGGGTAGGCACAGATACGCAGTATTTT. It yields the protein CASRPSGVGTDTQYF.

This clonotype was picked up a small number of times. The genes are TRBV10-3 and TRBJ2-1; TRBD2 agrees at 7 bases. The CDR3 has 15 amino acids. V was pared by 4 bases and J by 6 bases, with 9 bases of the junction left unmatched. From germline, CDR1 is ENHRY and CDR2 SYGVKD. DNA of the CDR3: TGTGCCATCAGTGTTTACGAAGGGAGGGTCAATGAGCAGTTCTTC. Encoded protein: CAISVYEGRVNEQFF.

By sample fraction, this clonotype is medium-sized. V gene TRBV12-3 or TRBV12-4 combines with J gene TRBJ2-5; 9 nucleotides line up with TRBD1. Trimming cost V 5 bases and J 5 bases; bases outside gene matches: 9. The CDR3 length is 15 residues. CDR3 amino acids: CASSRGTGRSETQYF. The CDR3 nucleotides are TGTGCCAGCAGTCGCGGGACAGGGCGAAGTGAGACCCAGTACTTC.

To note about this clonotype: This CDR3 fails to terminate in the conserved phenylalanine or tryptophan, so it likely reflects a read error. The rearrangement uses TRBV4-3 and TRBJ2-6, with D possibly matching TRBD1 (5 bases). Germline CDR1 is LGHNA and CDR2 is YSLEER. V dropped 5 bases and J dropped 0 bases, with 8 bases sitting between them. The CDR3 is 15 amino acids. CDR3 amino acids: CASSKDNSGANVLTL. DNA of the CDR3: TGCGCCAGCAGCAAGGACAACTCTGGGGCCAACGTCCTGACTCTC.

Many counts were recorded for this clonotype. J is TRBJ1-4 and V is TRBV15; D ambiguous. Germline V lookup: CDR1 LNHNV, CDR2 YYDKDF (reference sequence). With 0 bases removed from V and 4 bases from J, the gap between germline ends came to 12 bases. The CDR3 loop spans 16 amino acids. In nucleotides, the CDR3 is TGTGCCACCAGCAGAGAGTCTCGGGGAGGTAATGAAAAACTGTTTTTT. It codes for CATSRESRGGNEKLFF.

CDR3 residues: CAWSRTGQETQYF. CDR3 sequence (DNA): TGTGCCTGGAGTCGGACAGGACAAGAGACCCAGTACTTC. The chain uses TRBV30 and TRBJ2-5, with 7 nucleotides matching TRBD1. Germline V gene data show CDR1 as GTSNPN and CDR2 as SVGIG (reference sequence). The CDR3 runs 13 residues. Trimming removed 2 bases from V and 2 bases from J; junction bases left unmatched: 2.